These 26 T cell receptor beta chains were all obtained from the same sample, sequenced in a study of blood T cell repertoires in COVID-19. Measured with immunoSEQ multiplex PCR; TCRdb has only the in-frame clones, and not every one. The sample records over 100,000 clones, over 80% being singletons. Sequenced: peripheral blood. The receptors derive from a man aged 50 to 60 with active COVID-19.

In this sample, this clone turned up a few times. The chain is built from TRBV6-6 and TRBJ2-7, with D perhaps matching TRBD1 (5 bases). This CDR3 has 13 amino acids. Trimming stripped 1 base from V and 6 bases from J, with 10 bases between. The germline V gene has CDR1 MNHNY and CDR2 SVGAGI (reference sequence). CDR3 sequence: CASSYYGASEQYF. The CDR3 DNA reads TGTGCCAGCAGTTACTATGGGGCGAGCGAGCAGTACTTC.

The chain uses TRBV5-6 and TRBJ1-3; D is undetermined. V was cut by 0 bases and J by 9 bases, with 13 bases left in between. The CDR3 covers 14 residues. Germline assignment: CDR1 SGHDT and CDR2 YYEEEE. CDR3 bases: TGTGCCAGCAGCTTGGCCAGTGGCATTGGCACCATATATTTT. Encoded protein: CASSLASGIGTIYF.

The chain is built from TRBV3-1 (or the pseudogene TRBV3-2) and TRBJ1-1; no definite D call. Germline V gene data show CDR1 as LGHDT and CDR2 as YNNKEL (reference sequence). Between the trimmed V and J ends, which lost 0 bases and 0 bases, there was a span of 8 bases. The CDR3 spans 15 residues. The chain's CDR3 is CASSQEGLLNTEAFF. CDR3 sequence (DNA): TGTGCCAGCAGCCAAGAGGGCCTATTGAACACTGAAGCTTTCTTT.

CDR3 DNA sequence: TGCGCCAGCAGCTTGGAGGGGGACCCAAATCAGCCCCAGCATTTT. Protein: CASSLEGDPNQPQHF. This rearrangement joins TRBV5-1 to TRBJ1-5; D perhaps matches TRBD1 (6 bases). CDR1 is SGHRS and CDR2 is YFSETQ in the germline V gene. Trimming pared 0 bases from V and 4 bases from J, leaving 11 bases between. The CDR3 has 15 residues.

This clone was recorded only once. The chain links TRBV19 to TRBJ2-5, with D maybe TRBD2 (6 bases). V lost 8 bases and J 3 bases, leaving 10 bases between the germline ends. The germline V gene has CDR1 LNHDA and CDR2 SQIVND (reference sequence). The CDR3 consists of 12 residues. CDR3: CASGGGKETQYF. The CDR3 DNA reads as TGTGCCAGTGGTGGGGGGAAAGAGACCCAGTACTTC.

The rearrangement uses TRBV7-6 and TRBJ2-5; TRBD2 agrees at 10 bases. Per germline, CDR1 SGHVS and CDR2 FNYEAQ. J lost 6 bases, V lost 1 base, and 8 bases had no gene match. The CDR3 is 16 residues long. CDR3 residues: CASSLDERGGSKTQYF. CDR3 nucleotide sequence: TGTGCCAGCAGCTTAGACGAGCGGGGGGGCTCTAAGACCCAGTACTTC.

The chain recombines TRBV4-2 with TRBJ2-1, with 11 bases aligning to TRBD2. After removal of 4 bases from V and 3 bases from J, the junction contained 2 bases not matched to a gene. Germline lookup yields CDR1 LGHNA and CDR2 YNFKEQ. The CDR3 loop spans 15 amino acids. In nucleotides, the CDR3 is TGTGCCAGCAGCCTCGGACTAGCGGGCTACAATGAGCAGTTCTTC. It translates to CASSLGLAGYNEQFF.

The chain employs TRBV7-3 and TRBJ1-5; 8 bases line up with TRBD1. This CDR3 spans 13 amino acids. After removal of 2 bases from V and 6 bases from J, the junction contained 0 bases not matched to a gene. Per the germline V gene, CDR1 is SGHTA and CDR2 is FQGTGA. CDR3 region: CASSLDRGQPQHF. The CDR3, as DNA: TGTGCCAGCAGCTTAGACAGGGGTCAGCCCCAGCATTTT.

J is TRBJ1-2 and V is TRBV4-1, with TRBD1 matching 8 bases. Germline loops: CDR1 MGHRA, CDR2 YSYEKL. The CDR3 contains 14 residues. The V and J ends lost 3 bases and 7 bases, in that order; junction bases with no gene match: 7. The CDR3 sequence is CASSQIQGVGGYTF. CDR3 nucleotides: TGCGCCAGCAGCCAGATACAGGGGGTAGGTGGCTACACCTTC.

The chain couples TRBV19 to TRBJ2-3; 9 bases line up with TRBD2. The germline gives CDR1 LNHDA, CDR2 SQIVND (reference sequence). CDR3 length: 14 residues. J lost 4 bases, V lost 3 bases, and 2 bases had no gene match. Here the CDR3 reads CASSMTSGPDTQYF. In DNA, the CDR3 is TGTGCCAGTAGTATGACTAGCGGTCCAGATACGCAGTATTTT.

The rearrangement links TRBV6-5 to TRBJ1-1; D possibly corresponds to TRBD1 (6 bases). CDR1 is MNHEY and CDR2 is SVGAGI in the germline V gene. This CDR3 contains 14 residues. Trimming left V 5 bases short and J 5 bases short, with 15 bases between. The CDR3 region has the DNA TGTGCCAGCAGTCCTCAACAGGGCCGGACTGAAGCTTTCTTT. Encoded protein: CASSPQQGRTEAFF.

This chain uses TRBV9 with TRBJ2-1; 10 bases align to TRBD2. V dropped 3 bases and J dropped 8; count of bases not matched to a gene: 8. Germline CDR1 and CDR2: SGDLS and YYNGEE. The CDR3 is made up of 15 amino acids. The CDR3 loop reads CASSAELAGTHEQFF. The CDR3, as DNA: TGTGCCAGCAGCGCCGAACTAGCGGGGACACATGAGCAGTTCTTC.

V gene TRBV6-1 combines with J gene TRBJ1-6; D possibly corresponds to TRBD1 (5 bases). This CDR3 contains 13 residues. Trimming took 3 bases from V and 14 from J, leaving 14 bases between them. The germline CDR1 and CDR2 sequences are MNHNS and SASEGT. This CDR3 reads CASSEVEGTALHF. The CDR3 DNA follows: TGTGCCAGCAGTGAGGTCGAGGGGACTGCCCTCCACTTT.

The chain combines TRBV7-8 with TRBJ1-4, with D perhaps TRBD1 (5 bases). Trimming pared 4 bases from V and 4 bases from J, leaving 13 bases between. CDR3 length: 15 residues. Per the germline V gene, CDR1 is SGHVS and CDR2 is FQNEAQ. Here the CDR3 DNA reads TGTGCCAGCAGCTGGGGAGGGGCCCATAATGAAAAACTGTTTTTT. Amino acid sequence: CASSWGGAHNEKLFF.

The rearrangement uses TRBV7-9 and TRBJ2-2, with D unclear. The CDR3 totals 15 residues. Germline V lookup: CDR1 SEHNR, CDR2 FQNEAQ (reference sequence). The ends were cut back, 2 bases at V and 3 bases at J, with 10 bases in the middle. For the CDR3, the DNA is TGTGCCAGCAGCTTAAAAAGCTCCGACACCGGGGAGCTGTTTTTT. Its translation: CASSLKSSDTGELFF.

V and J are TRBV12-3 or TRBV12-4 and TRBJ2-5, with no clear D. The CDR3 is 13 amino acids. Trimming pared 5 bases from V and 5 bases from J, leaving 12 bases between. This CDR3 reads CASSLSFLETQYF. The CDR3 coding sequence is TGTGCCAGCAGTCTTTCCTTCTTGGAGACCCAGTACTTC.

This chain uses TRBV7-9 with TRBJ1-3; 8 nucleotides match TRBD1. CDR3 length: 14 residues. After removal of 5 bases from V and 7 bases from J, the junction contained 7 bases not matched to a gene. Germline V gene lookup returns CDR1 SEHNR and CDR2 FQNEAQ (reference sequence). This chain's CDR3 is CASSPGQGLNTIYF. CDR3 sequence (DNA): TGTGCCAGCAGCCCCGGACAGGGATTGAACACCATATATTTT.

The chain employs TRBV4-1 and TRBJ2-7; 11 bases align to TRBD2. With V trimmed by 4 bases and J by 5 bases, 16 bases remained unmatched. CDR3 length: 18 amino acids. Germline-derived CDR1 and CDR2 are MGHRA and YSYEKL. As DNA, the CDR3 is TGCGCCAGCAGCCTAAGAGGCACTAGCGGGGGACCACCCCACGAGCAGTACTTC. Translating gives CASSLRGTSGGPPHEQYF.

The rearrangement uses TRBV6-6 and TRBJ2-7; TRBD1 is a possible D gene (5 bases). Germline V gene sequence: CDR1 MNHNY, CDR2 SVGAGI (reference sequence). The CDR3 extends over 14 amino acids. Between the trimmed V and J ends, which lost 2 bases and 2 bases, there was a span of 10 bases. CDR3 sequence: CASSYPTVTYEQYF. In nucleotides, the CDR3 is TGTGCCAGCAGTTACCCGACAGTCACCTACGAGCAGTACTTC.

The chain joins TRBV6-6 to TRBJ2-5, with 8 bases identical to TRBD2. This CDR3 region has 13 residues. Trimming at V came to 6 bases and at J to 2 bases, leaving 2 bases not matched to a gene. The germline CDR1 and CDR2 sequences are MNHNY and SVGAGI (reference sequence). The CDR3 region is CASRTGGQETQYF. The DNA for the CDR3 is TGTGCCAGCAGAACGGGGGGGCAAGAGACCCAGTACTTC.

The chain combines TRBV2 with TRBJ2-3; possibly TRBD2 for D (5 bases). The CDR3 is made up of 13 amino acids. The V end was cut by 6 bases, the J end by 6 bases, with 13 bases between. CDR1 and CDR2 (germline): SNHLY, FYNNEI. The CDR3, as DNA: TGTGCCAGCAGCCCCCCGGGGATGGATACGCAGTATTTT. Protein sequence: CASSPPGMDTQYF. The full variable domain, in which reference TRBV2 and TRBJ2-3 provide the parts outside the CDR3, is EPEVTQTPSHQVTQMGQEVILRCVPISNHLYFYWYRQILGQKVEFLVSFYNNEISEKSEIFDDQFSVERPDGSNFTLKIRSTKLEDSAMYFCASSPPGMDTQYFGPGTRLTVL.

The chain has TRBV18 and TRBJ1-1; 7 nucleotides agree with TRBD1. The CDR3 runs 16 residues. Per germline, CDR1 KGHSH and CDR2 LQKENI. The trim removed 1 base at V and 4 bases at J, leaving 9 bases unmatched. Written as DNA, the CDR3 is TGTGCCAGCTCACCACGACAGGGCGCAGTTACCACTGAAGCTTTCTTT. Its translation is CASSPRQGAVTTEAFF.

J is TRBJ2-1 and V is TRBV15; 7 bases align to TRBD1. J was trimmed by 5 bases and V by 3 bases; bases with no gene match: 7. Germline lookup yields CDR1 LNHNV and CDR2 YYDKDF (reference sequence). The length of the CDR3 is 15 residues. The CDR3 spells CATSRAGTADNEQFF. CDR3 bases: TGTGCCACCAGCAGGGCCGGGACAGCCGACAATGAGCAGTTCTTC.

The V call is TRBV10-3, the J call TRBJ1-2; a weak D match, TRBD1 (6 bases). V shed 5 bases and J shed 5 bases, with 12 bases lying between them. This CDR3 has 13 residues. Germline V CDR1 and CDR2: ENHRY, SYGVKD. CDR3 bases: TGTGCCATCAGTTCCGGCAGGGGTTATGGCTACACCTTC. Its protein product is CAISSGRGYGYTF.

This chain links TRBV24-1 with TRBJ2-5; 7 nucleotides line up with TRBD2. The CDR3 has 12 residues. The ends lost 9 bases at V and 4 bases at J; junction bases unmatched: 4. Germline values: CDR1 KGHDR, CDR2 SFDVKD. CDR3 nucleotides: TGTGCCACCGGGGGGGTGTCAGAGACCCAGTACTTC. Protein product: CATGGVSETQYF.

The rearrangement links TRBV14 to TRBJ2-7; 9 positions match TRBD1. This CDR3 contains 16 residues. V was clipped by 3 bases and J by 4 bases; unmatched bases: 10. The germline V gene encodes CDR1 SGHDN and CDR2 FVKESK. The CDR3 region has the DNA TGTGCCAGCAGCCAGACCGGGACAGGGAGATTTTACGAGCAGTACTTC. It is translated as CASSQTGTGRFYEQYF.